These T cell receptor beta chains were read from a single sample in a study of shared clonotypes between healthy human individuals. Data came from immunoSEQ multiplex PCR; TCRdb stores just in-frame clones and leaves some out. This sample has over 850,000 clones, with roughly 74% found just once. Sequenced input: memory CD4+ T cells from PBMCs. All receptors come from a man younger than 35 in good health. Some clones in this sample may be carry-over from other donors' samples. Each CDR3 is given with its conserved first and last residue. The D gene is left open where the match is weak. Only some rows state a clone size, as once, few, many or a class for expanded clones.

J | D | V | size | CDR3 | DNA
TRBJ1-1 | TRBD1 | TRBV5-6 | NA | CASSRDRGMGTEAFF | TGTGCCAGCAGCAGGGACAGGGGAATGGGGACTGAAGCTTTCTTT
TRBJ2-1 | NA | TRBV19 | few | CASSIVGSLNEQFF | TGTGCCAGTAGTATAGTAGGTAGCCTCAATGAGCAGTTCTTC
TRBJ2-1 | TRBD2 | TRBV10-3 | NA | CAISGSGLAGGGEQFF | TGTGCCATCAGTGGGTCAGGACTAGCGGGAGGAGGTGAGCAGTTCTTC
TRBJ1-1 | NA | TRBV6-5 | NA | CASSYSRRNTEAFF | TGTGCCAGCAGTTACTCGAGACGGAACACTGAAGCTTTCTTT
TRBJ2-3 | NA | TRBV28 | once | CASSLTSLNTQYF | TGTGCCAGCAGTTTAACCTCCCTGAATACGCAGTATTTT
TRBJ1-5 | TRBD1 | TRBV2 | NA | CASRQGRNQPQHF | TGTGCCAGCAGACAGGGGCGAAATCAGCCCCAGCATTTT
TRBJ2-5 | TRBD2 | TRBV11-2 | few | CASSFKREGLGETQYF | TGTGCCAGCAGCTTCAAGCGGGAGGGCCTGGGAGAGACCCAGTACTTC
TRBJ1-5 | NA | TRBV30 | NA | CAWSKQARSNQPQHF | TGTGCCTGGAGTAAACAGGCTCGGAGCAATCAGCCCCAGCATTTT
TRBJ1-2 | NA | TRBV11-1 | NA | CASREGMKGANYGYTF | TGTGCCAGCAGGGAGGGTATGAAGGGCGCTAACTATGGCTACACCTTC
TRBJ2-7 | NA | TRBV10-3 | NA | CAISESVQLSYEQYF | TGTGCCATCAGTGAGTCGGTCCAGCTTTCCTACGAGCAGTACTTC
TRBJ2-1 | NA | TRBV7-9 | NA | CASSLPTYNEQFF | TGTGCCAGCAGCCTCCCCACCTACAATGAGCAGTTCTTC
TRBJ1-2 | NA | TRBV6-6 | NA | CASSFYGGNYGYTF | TGTGCCAGCAGTTTCTACGGGGGAAACTATGGCTACACCTTC
TRBJ1-2 | NA | TRBV11-2 | NA | CASSLLGEGYTF | TGTGCCAGCAGCTTACTAGGCGAGGGCTACACCTTC
TRBJ2-5 | NA | TRBV7-9 | NA | CASSIGGWETQYF | TGTGCCAGCAGCATCGGGGGCTGGGAGACCCAGTACTTC
TRBJ1-1 | NA | TRBV28 | many | CASASSAQGNTEAFF | TGTGCCAGCGCCTCATCAGCCCAGGGTAACACTGAAGCTTTCTTT
TRBJ1-3 | NA | TRBV28 | NA | CASRPGTNSGNTIYF | TGTGCCAGCAGGCCCGGGACGAACTCTGGAAACACCATATATTTT
TRBJ2-3 | TRBD1 | TRBV4-1 | once | CASSQAGTADTQYF | TGCGCCAGCAGCCAGGCAGGGACAGCAGATACGCAGTATTTT
TRBJ1-1 | NA | TRBV18 | NA | CASSPQSANTEAFF | TGTGCCAGCTCACCACAGTCAGCCAACACTGAAGCTTTCTTT
TRBJ2-2 | TRBD2 | TRBV9 | once | CASQAGTNTGELFF | TGTGCCAGCCAAGCGGGGACGAACACCGGGGAGCTGTTTTTT
TRBJ1-1 | NA | TRBV5-1 | NA | CASSPGQRNGEAFF | TGCGCCAGCAGCCCCGGACAGCGGAACGGGGAAGCTTTCTTT
TRBJ2-3 | NA | TRBV2 | few | CASSRTSTDTQYF | TGTGCCAGCAGTCGTACTAGCACAGATACGCAGTATTTT
TRBJ2-5 | NA | TRBV5-1 | once | CASSLAGDSHQETQYF | TGCGCCAGCAGCTTGGCCGGAGACAGCCACCAAGAGACCCAGTACTTC
TRBJ1-5 | NA | TRBV6-1 | NA | CASRINSNQPQHF | TGTGCCAGCAGGATAAATAGCAATCAGCCCCAGCATTTT
TRBJ2-7 | NA | TRBV27 | NA | CASRSVLASYEQYF | TGTGCCAGCAGGTCGGTGTTAGCTTCCTACGAGCAGTACTTC
TRBJ1-2 | NA | TRBV7-2 | NA | CASSLAARDYYGYTF | TGTGCCAGCAGCTTAGCAGCCAGAGACTACTATGGCTACACCTTC
TRBJ2-5 | NA | TRBV5-1 | NA | CASSFLGTRGETQYF | TGCGCCAGCAGCTTCCTTGGTACTCGGGGAGAGACCCAGTACTTC
TRBJ2-7 | NA | TRBV28 | NA | CASSLVGGIYEQYF | TGTGCCAGCAGTCTAGTAGGAGGCATCTACGAGCAGTACTTC
TRBJ2-7 | NA | TRBV6-5 | NA | CASSYSNRGGSYEQYF | TGTGCCAGCAGTTACTCGAACAGGGGGGGGTCCTACGAGCAGTACTTC
TRBJ2-7 | NA | TRBV11-2 | NA | CASSLVPGVYEQYF | TGTGCCAGCAGCTTAGTCCCAGGGGTTTACGAGCAGTACTTC
TRBJ2-5 | TRBD2 | TRBV10-3 | NA | CAIRDRGGETQYF | TGTGCCATCAGGGACCGGGGGGGAGAGACCCAGTACTTC
TRBJ2-6 | NA | TRBV7-2 | once | CASSLGLSGANVLTF | TGTGCCAGCAGCTTAGGCCTATCTGGGGCCAACGTCCTGACTTTC
TRBJ2-1 | NA | TRBV7-2 | few | CASSLPQAGVNEQFF | TGTGCCAGCAGCTTGCCTCAGGCAGGGGTAAATGAGCAGTTCTTC
TRBJ2-1 | NA | TRBV28 | NA | CASRGGQNEQFF | TGTGCCAGCAGAGGAGGACAGAATGAGCAGTTCTTC
TRBJ1-2 | NA | TRBV18 | few | CASSVLGYDGYTF | TGTGCCAGCTCCGTACTAGGTTATGATGGCTACACCTTC
TRBJ2-1 | NA | TRBV25-1 | NA | CASSAQTSGGQFF | TGTGCCAGCAGTGCCCAAACGTCCGGGGGCCAGTTCTTC
TRBJ2-1 | TRBD2 | TRBV30 | NA | CAWSVGTSPYNEQFF | TGTGCCTGGAGTGTAGGGACTAGCCCTTACAATGAGCAGTTCTTC
TRBJ2-3 | NA | TRBV7-2 | NA | CASSFTGFPTDTQYF | TGTGCCAGCAGCTTTACGGGATTCCCCACAGATACGCAGTATTTT
TRBJ1-4 | TRBD1 | TRBV29-1 | NA | CSVHSTGLDEKLFF | TGCAGCGTTCACTCGACAGGGCTAGACGAAAAACTGTTTTTT
TRBJ2-7 | NA | TRBV5-1 | NA | CASSPMAGGETYEQYF | TGCGCCAGCAGCCCGATGGCAGGCGGCGAGACCTACGAGCAGTACTTC
TRBJ1-3 | NA | TRBV6-1 | NA | CASSGSGGSANTIYF | TGTGCCAGCAGTGGCTCCGGAGGGAGTGCAAACACCATATATTTT
TRBJ2-2 | TRBD2 | TRBV7-9 | once | CASTQSGTGTGELFF | TGTGCCAGCACTCAAAGCGGGACGGGGACCGGGGAGCTGTTTTTT
TRBJ2-1 | NA | TRBV11-3 | NA | CASSEARGYNEQFF | TGTGCCAGCAGTGAGGCTCGTGGGTACAATGAGCAGTTCTTC
TRBJ1-1 | TRBD1 | TRBV5-1 | once | CASSLGGTGGTEAFF | TGCGCCAGCAGCTTGGGAGGGACAGGGGGTACTGAAGCTTTCTTT
TRBJ1-5 | NA | TRBV12-2 | once | CASRLLGQGPKYGQPQHF | TGTGCAAGTCGCTTGTTAGGCCAGGGACCTAAGTATGGTCAGCCCCAGCATTTT
TRBJ1-4 | NA | TRBV5-4 | many | CASSSLGATNEKLFF | TGTGCCAGCAGCTCGTTGGGCGCAACTAATGAAAAACTGTTTTTT
TRBJ2-1 | TRBD2 | TRBV29-1 | NA | CSVDLGLAGSYNEQFF | TGCAGCGTCGATCTAGGACTAGCGGGTTCCTACAATGAGCAGTTCTTC
TRBJ2-5 | TRBD2 | TRBV6-5 | NA | CASSRAGLAGETQYF | TGTGCCAGCAGTCGCGCGGGACTAGCGGGAGAGACCCAGTACTTC
TRBJ2-5 | NA | TRBV10-3 | NA | CAIQASVQGTQYF | TGTGCCATCCAGGCTAGCGTGCAAGGGACCCAGTACTTC
TRBJ1-2 | NA | TRBV2 | NA | CASSGAQDLGYTF | TGTGCCAGCAGTGGGGCTCAAGACCTTGGCTACACCTTC
TRBJ1-3 | NA | TRBV27 | few | CASSFQYGNTIYF | TGTGCCAGCAGTTTCCAATATGGAAACACCATATATTTT
TRBJ2-7 | NA | TRBV28 | NA | CASSLVTGPAAYEQYF | TGTGCCAGCAGTTTAGTAACAGGGCCCGCGGCCTACGAGCAGTACTTC
TRBJ2-3 | NA | TRBV7-3 | NA | CASSLMGGITDTQYF | TGTGCCAGCAGCTTAATGGGGGGAATCACAGATACGCAGTATTTT
TRBJ2-3 | NA | TRBV7-9 | once | CASSLAGDTDTQYF | TGTGCCAGCAGCTTGGCCGGGGACACAGATACGCAGTATTTT
TRBJ2-7 | NA | TRBV28 | NA | CASSSGGHEQYF | TGTGCCAGCAGTTCAGGGGGGCACGAGCAGTACTTC
TRBJ1-2 | TRBD1 | TRBV4-2 | NA | CASSQSGTGSSLGGYTF | TGTGCCAGCAGCCAATCTGGGACAGGGTCGTCTCTAGGCGGCTACACCTTC
TRBJ2-1 | NA | TRBV30 | NA | CAWSDGRPNNEQFF | TGTGCCTGGAGTGACGGCCGCCCCAACAATGAGCAGTTCTTC
TRBJ1-5 | TRBD1 | TRBV7-9 | once | CASSLGTGGGNQPQHF | TGTGCCAGCAGCTTAGGGACAGGGGGTGGCAATCAGCCCCAGCATTTT